One and the same sample provided the 17 T cell receptor beta chains below, sequenced in a study of blood T cells in healthy people across ages. Then a second PCR, running roughly 7 to 11 cycles, was carried out with a sample-barcoded 5' primer and a J-beta primer mix. A single record per CDR3 protein comes from TCRdb applying MiXCR to the 5' RACE reads. The sample consists of about 1.4 million distinct CDR3 sequences, 45% to 70% of them appearing once. Sequenced input: blood. The receptor source for this set is a man aged 18 to 30 in good health.

Points on this clonotype: One end of the junction fails to match germline, which may point to a read error. The rearrangement joins TRBV6-5 to TRBJ2-3, with 11 bases fitting TRBD2. Germline CDR1 is MNHEY and CDR2 is SVGAGI. This CDR3 comprises 16 residues. The CDR3 DNA is TGTGCCAGCAGCTTACTAGCGGGAGTGGGGGCAGATATGCAGTATTTT. It is translated as CASSLLAGVGADMQYF.

This chain uses TRBV27 with TRBJ2-7, with a weak D call TRBD2 (5 bases). Trimming left V 0 bases short and J 1 base short, with 10 bases between. Germline CDR1 and CDR2: MNHEY and SMNVEV (reference sequence). There are 15 residues in the CDR3. The CDR3 loop reads CASSLSGSGSYEQYF. As DNA, the CDR3 is TGTGCCAGCAGTTTATCGGGGTCGGGATCCTACGAGCAGTACTTC.

The genes are TRBV25-1 and TRBJ1-2; the D gene is possibly TRBD1 (6 bases). The CDR3 is 14 amino acids. Between the trimmed V and J ends, which lost 1 base and 3 bases, there was a span of 9 bases. Looked up from germline, CDR1 is MGHDK and CDR2 is SYGVNS. In nucleotides, the CDR3 is TGTGCCAGCAGTGAATTAGGGGGGGACTATGGCTACACCTTC. It specifies CASSELGGDYGYTF.

This clonotype was found a few times. The J gene is TRBJ2-3, the V gene TRBV7-2; 9 positions match TRBD2. CDR1 and CDR2 from the germline V gene are SGHTA and FQGNSA. The CDR3 covers 16 residues. The ends lost 1 base at V and 1 base at J; junction bases unmatched: 3. The CDR3 spells CASSLGTSAGTDTQYF. The CDR3 region has the DNA TGTGCCAGCAGCTTAGGGACTAGCGCCGGCACAGATACGCAGTATTTT.

The chain uses TRBV20-1 and TRBJ2-1; TRBD1 matches 7 bases. V shed 6 bases and J 0 bases; nucleotides not matched to a gene: 5. Germline V CDR1 and CDR2: DFQATT, SNEGSKA (reference sequence). The CDR3 spans 14 residues. The CDR3 DNA reads TGCAGTGCAACAAGACAGGGCTCCTACAATGAGCAGTTCTTC. Translating gives CSATRQGSYNEQFF.

This chain links TRBV7-9 with TRBJ1-6; tentative D call: TRBD1 (6 bases). The germline V and J ends were trimmed by 2 bases and 7 bases, with 21 bases remaining between them. From germline, CDR1 is SEHNR and CDR2 FQNEAQ (reference sequence). This CDR3 has 18 amino acids. The CDR3 reads CASSLRVGLQGVNSPLHF. The CDR3 bases are TGTGCCAGCAGCTTAAGGGTGGGTCTACAGGGAGTGAATTCACCCCTCCACTTT.

The chain employs TRBV7-6 and TRBJ2-2, with no clear D. The length of the CDR3 is 15 residues. V was pared by 5 bases and J by 4 bases, with 14 bases between. Germline V gene lookup returns CDR1 SGHVS and CDR2 FNYEAQ. The CDR3 DNA follows: TGTGCCAGCAGCCAATATCACTGGGGCACCGGGGAGCTGTTTTTT. Translation gives CASSQYHWGTGELFF.

This chain links TRBV28 with TRBJ2-1; possible D gene TRBD1, 6 bases. There are 17 residues in the CDR3. With 3 bases removed from V and 0 bases from J, the gap between germline ends came to 15 bases. CDR1 is MDHEN, CDR2 SYDVKM, per germline. The CDR3 bases are TGTGCCAGCAGTTTTTTGTTCCGGGACACCTCCTACAATGAGCAGTTCTTC. It specifies CASSFLFRDTSYNEQFF.

The chain employs TRBV5-1 and TRBJ2-3; 10 positions agree with TRBD2. The CDR3 is 16 residues long. After removal of 0 bases from V and 4 bases from J, the junction contained 5 bases not matched to a gene. The germline V gene has CDR1 SGHRS and CDR2 YFSETQ. CDR3 region: CASSLERGGRSDTQYF. CDR3 nucleotides: TGCGCCAGCAGCTTGGAGCGGGGGGGCCGTTCAGATACGCAGTATTTT.

This sequence joins TRBV20-1 and TRBJ1-6; D is ambiguous. This CDR3 spans 14 amino acids. Germline V lookup: CDR1 DFQATT, CDR2 SNEGSKA (reference sequence). V lost 1 base to trimming and J lost 9 bases, with 13 bases between them. CDR3 protein: CSARGAGLGSPLHF. The CDR3 region has the DNA TGCAGTGCTAGAGGGGCAGGTTTAGGTTCACCCCTCCACTTT.

This clonotype has just one count. This chain links TRBV4-1 with TRBJ1-4, with D uncertain. Germline CDR1 is MGHRA and CDR2 is YSYEKL. The CDR3 length is 17 residues. V shed 3 bases and J shed 3 bases, with 17 bases lying between them. CDR3 sequence (DNA): TGCGCCAGCAGCCATCAAGTAGCGGAGTTTCCTAATGAAAAACTGTTTTTT. It translates to CASSHQVAEFPNEKLFF.

This clonotype was counted between two and nine times. This chain links TRBV28 with TRBJ2-4; 7 bases line up with TRBD1. The better agreement between TRBJ2-7 and the DNA end casts doubt on the J call. The CDR3 runs 13 residues. The germline V gene encodes CDR1 MDHEN and CDR2 SYDVKM. CDR3 protein: CASRGDRTYEQYF. As DNA, the CDR3 is TGTGCCAGCAGGGGGGACAGAACCTACGAGCAGTACTTC.

This clonotype was seen a few times. The chain links TRBV28 to TRBJ2-6; TRBD1 is a possible D gene (5 bases). CDR1 MDHEN and CDR2 SYDVKM come from the germline V gene. The V and J ends lost 7 bases and 0 bases respectively, with 22 bases between them. The CDR3 runs to 19 residues. The CDR3 here is CASTPIGHLPHSGANVLTF. CDR3 coding DNA: TGTGCCAGCACCCCCATAGGACACTTGCCTCACTCTGGGGCCAACGTCCTGACTTTC.

This clonotype has at least ten counts. The gene calls are TRBV9 and TRBJ2-3, with 11 bases that match TRBD2. Losses at the gene ends were 5 bases for V and 4 bases for J; bases not matched to a gene: 6. The CDR3 is 15 residues long. Germline CDR1 and CDR2: SGDLS and YYNGEE. The CDR3: CASRAGTSGSDTQYF. CDR3 DNA sequence: TGTGCCAGCAGGGCCGGGACTAGCGGCTCAGATACGCAGTATTTT. Complete variable domain (other parts from reference TRBV9 and TRBJ2-3): DSGVTQTPKHLITATGQRVTLRCSPRSGDLSVYWYQQSLDQGLQFLIQYYNGEERAKGNILERFSAQQFPDLHSELNLSSLELGDSALYFCASRAGTSGSDTQYFGPGTRLTVL.

The sample holds a few counts of this clonotype. The chain combines TRBV4-1 with TRBJ1-5; D may be TRBD1 (5 bases). The V and J ends lost 3 bases and 1 base respectively, with 10 bases between them. The CDR3 loop spans 15 amino acids. Germline CDR1 MGHRA, CDR2 YSYEKL. CDR3: CASSHRVGSNQPQHF. CDR3 in DNA: TGCGCCAGCAGCCACAGGGTTGGGAGCAATCAGCCCCAGCATTTT.

The V and J genes are TRBV28 and TRBJ2-2, with D uncertain. The length of the CDR3 is 14 residues. The V and J ends lost 6 bases and 6 bases respectively, with 14 bases between them. The germline gives CDR1 MDHEN, CDR2 SYDVKM. CDR3 DNA: TGTGCCAGCAGCCGAGGACCCGGCCCCGGGGAGCTGTTTTTT. This sequence encodes CASSRGPGPGELFF.

There are a few counts of this clonotype. The J gene is TRBJ1-2, the V gene TRBV7-6; 7 bases are a match to TRBD1. After removal of 7 bases from V and 6 bases from J, the junction contained 17 bases not matched to a gene. CDR3 length equals 16 residues. Germline-derived CDR1 and CDR2 are SGHVS and FNYEAQ. CDR3 sequence: CASTPAGTGDVDGYTF. The CDR3 nucleotides are TGTGCCAGCACCCCCGCGGGAACAGGGGATGTGGATGGCTACACCTTC.